This T cell receptor beta chain derives from a study of T cells after yellow fever vaccination. Trimming cost V 3 bases and J 9 bases; bases outside gene matches: 10. The length of the CDR3 is 15 residues. Germline V CDR1 and CDR2: MNHEY, SMNVEV (reference sequence). The authors made TCR cDNA by 5'RACE template switching, adding a universal primer site and UMIs. TCRdb re-derived calls from the 5' RACE reads in MiXCR, one entry per CDR3 protein. In the table there are approximately 300,000 distinct CDR3 sequences, 10% to 15% of which are singletons. Study-wide findings and caveats: Contaminating bulk clonotypes could be abundant in FACS-sorted repertoires.

This clonotype was counted only a few times. Its specificity is not known. The V call is TRBV27, the J call TRBJ2-1; 8 nucleotides align to TRBD2. The TCR sequence derives from a young man who received the YFV17D yellow fever vaccine. The material was CD4+ T cells sorted from PBMCs, obtained 45 days after the yellow fever booster vaccination. CDR3 sequence: CASSFGYTSGGEQFF. The CDR3 DNA follows: TGTGCCAGCAGTTTTGGGTATACTAGCGGTGGTGAGCAGTTCTTC.